This T cell receptor (beta chain) originates from a study of OX40 agonist ivuxolimab in advanced cancers. Study as a whole: At doses from 0.01 to 10 mg/kg, patients were given intravenous ivuxolimab every 2 weeks. Notes on the study in general: Among the nonresponders, some also had low normalized T-cell clonal expansion. The antigen specificity of the peripheral T cells (those that were expanded) was not determined.

Patients who had autoimmune disease history or got systemic immunosuppression were left out. Trimming removed 8 bases at V and 5 bases at J, with 22 bases between. Per germline, CDR1 SQVTM and CDR2 ANQGSEA. The CDR3 length is 15 residues. Details on this clone: Its antigen is undetermined.

Assay used: immunoSEQ multiplex PCR; TCRdb lists only in-frame clones, some missing. There are about 48,000 clones in the sample; approximately 86% occur only once, and more than 0.9% lies in the top ten. This clonotype originated in an adult with an advanced solid tumor such as melanoma, head and neck, liver or kidney cancer. This material consisted of CD4+ or CD8+ T cells sorted from blood, taken in a trial of the OX40 agonist ivuxolimab. The V call is TRBV29-1, the J call TRBJ2-1; D perhaps matches TRBD2 (7 bases). The DNA of the CDR3 is TGCAGCACCGATCGACCCGGGGGGCCAAACAATGAGCAGTTCTTC. This sequence encodes CSTDRPGGPNNEQFF.